This entry describes one T cell receptor (beta chain). Its antigen is unknown. The input lacks base qualities; no much larger clone sits a single base away. These data are taken from a study of T cell changes during pregnancy in multiple sclerosis (dated by TCRdb to about 2019). About the full investigation: Changes in the T cell repertoire over the course of pregnancy were examined in this study in women with multiple sclerosis.

The method was the immunoSEQ multiplex PCR assay. TCRdb took this table from immuneACCESS and kept in-frame rearrangements with V and J called. Such tables lack part of the clones; where checked against another copy, unresolved V genes explain under half of the gap, and the rest is unexplained. The sample has about 100,000 clones on record, about 92% of them singletons. The ten top clones hold just under 2% of the sample. This receptor was taken from a female donor with multiple sclerosis, enrolled in a pregnancy study. The material sequenced was peripheral blood, taken after pregnancy.

The CDR3 region has the sequence CATGSTLSKAFF. In nucleotides, the sequence is TGTGCCACCGGGTCTACCCTCTCAAAAGCTTTCTTT. The chain is made from TRBV27 and TRBJ1-1; the D gene is unclear. The junction shows trimming of 10 bases on V and 9 bases on J, plus 18 bases between the germline ends. The CDR3 has 12 amino acids, counting the end cysteine and phenylalanine. The only DNA kept is the CDR3, 36 bases in frame from the first base. From a lookup of the germline V gene (reference sequence), CDR1 and CDR2 are MNHEY and SMNVEV.